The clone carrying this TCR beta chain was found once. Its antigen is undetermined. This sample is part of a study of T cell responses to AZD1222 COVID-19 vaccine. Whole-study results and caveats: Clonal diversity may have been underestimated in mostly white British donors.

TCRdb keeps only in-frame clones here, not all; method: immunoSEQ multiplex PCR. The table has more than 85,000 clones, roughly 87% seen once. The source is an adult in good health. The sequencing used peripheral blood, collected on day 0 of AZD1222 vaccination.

The CDR3 spells CASSLGVQAAQYF. Here the CDR3 DNA reads TGTGCCAGCAGTTTAGGCGTTCAGGCCGCGCAGTATTTT. This chain links TRBV12-3 or TRBV12-4 with TRBJ2-3; D remains unclear. The CDR3 runs to 13 residues. Trimming stripped 1 base from V and 10 bases from J, with 12 bases between.